This paragraph reports one TCR beta chain. J was trimmed by 3 bases and V by 4 bases; bases with no gene match: 2. The CDR3 has 14 amino acids. Germline V CDR1 and CDR2: MGHRA, YSYEKL. In the original analysis: Nucleated cell number was recorded as an estimate derived from reference gene primer amplification. Produced via immunoSEQ multiplex PCR; TCRdb's table is partial and in-frame only. V, J and clone size reflect that table, while D and trimming were determined from the DNA. The sample has 200,000 to 300,000 clones; around four fifths are singletons. This record belongs to a study of blood T cell repertoires in COVID-19. Background on the study: Sites in the United States, Italy and Spain provided acute and convalescent COVID-19 samples. Sources were T cells, B-cell-depleted T cells, or PBMCs; the material itself was cDNA or gDNA.

This chain links TRBV4-1 with TRBJ2-5, with 10 bases lining up with TRBD2. This receptor was taken from a woman aged 60 to 75 with active or convalescent COVID-19. The sample comprised peripheral blood. In DNA form, the CDR3 reads TGCGCCAGCAGCCCTGGGACTAGCGAAGAGACCCAGTACTTC. Its protein product is CASSPGTSEETQYF.